The next 26 T cell receptor beta chains were all read from a single sample in a study of metastatic and nonmetastatic thyroid tumors. TCRdb re-clonotyped the PCR reads through MiXCR. The repertoire holds about 59,000 clones, with about 16% as singletons. No treatment had been given to any patient before thyroid surgery. Sequencing was performed on blood. Source of these receptors: a male donor with papillary thyroid cancer or a benign thyroid nodule (not recorded which). Some clones in this sample may be carry-over from other donors' samples.

A note on this clone: A clone one base away is much larger, so this may be a read error. The same CDR3 arises from other DNA sequences in this sample as well. The chain employs TRBV2 and TRBJ2-2; possibly TRBD1 for D (7 bases). V lost 5 bases and J 8 bases, leaving 18 bases between the germline ends. CDR1 and CDR2 (germline): SNHLY, FYNNEI. This CDR3 has 15 residues. CDR3: CASSPRTGGTGELFF. The CDR3 DNA reads TGTGCCAGCAGTCCTCGGACAGGAGGGACAGGGGAGCTGTTTTTT.

This clone was recorded many times. Written as DNA, the CDR3 is TGTGCCAGCAGTTACACTAGACAGGGGGGGCCGGGTGAGACCCAGTACTTC. It yields the protein CASSYTRQGGPGETQYF. The genes are TRBV6-6 and TRBJ2-5; TRBD1 matches 9 bases. The CDR3 totals 17 residues. Germline assignment: CDR1 MNHNY and CDR2 SVGAGI (reference sequence). V was clipped by 2 bases and J by 5 bases; unmatched bases: 12.

At least ten counts were recorded for this clone. The rearrangement links TRBV6-1 to TRBJ1-4; D is undetermined. Germline CDR1 is MNHNS and CDR2 is SASEGT. The CDR3 sequence is 14 residues long. Trimming took off 3 bases at V and 0 bases at J, with 5 bases between the two ends. Here the CDR3 DNA reads TGTGCCAGCAGTGAGGGTGCAACTAATGAAAAACTGTTTTTT. Translated, it gives CASSEGATNEKLFF.

The V call is TRBV24-1, the J call TRBJ2-1; tentative D call: TRBD2 (7 bases). The V and J ends lost 2 bases and 7 bases respectively, with 17 bases between them. The V gene's germline CDR1 is KGHDR and CDR2 SFDVKD. CDR3 length equals 16 residues. CDR3 region: CATSDWTGGVYNEQFF. The CDR3 coding sequence is TGTGCCACCAGTGATTGGACGGGGGGCGTTTATAATGAGCAGTTCTTC.

In this sample, this clone turned up many times. The chain is built from TRBV30 and TRBJ2-7, with D unclear. V lost 0 bases and J 7 bases, leaving 13 bases between the germline ends. Germline-derived CDR1 and CDR2 are GTSNPN and SVGIG (reference sequence). CDR3 size: 13 residues. CDR3 sequence (DNA): TGTGCCTGGAGTGTAGGCTCGCCCGCGGAGCAGTACTTC. It yields the protein CAWSVGSPAEQYF.

This clone appeared a few times. The rearrangement links TRBV6-4 to TRBJ2-1; 7 bases align to TRBD2. CDR1 and CDR2 from the germline V gene are MRHNA and SNTAGT. The junction had 10 bases not matched to a gene; V was cut back by 3 bases and J by 11 bases. The CDR3 has 14 amino acids. This CDR3 reads CASSEGGDFRQQFF. In DNA form, the CDR3 reads TGTGCCAGCAGTGAGGGAGGGGACTTTCGGCAGCAGTTCTTC.

This clone was found many times. The rearrangement links TRBV28 to TRBJ1-5; 8 nucleotides align to TRBD1. Germline CDR1 and CDR2: MDHEN and SYDVKM. The CDR3 runs to 16 residues. V dropped 4 bases and J dropped 7; count of bases not matched to a gene: 12. CDR3 region: CASSSTRQGRGQPQHF. In nucleotides, the CDR3 is TGTGCCAGCAGTTCTACACGACAGGGGCGAGGGCAGCCCCAGCATTTT.

This clone came up a few times. The junction and the germline gene differ at one end; a read error may be behind it. This chain connects TRBV7-8 to TRBJ1-1; 7 positions match TRBD1. This CDR3 contains 16 residues. Germline V gene sequence: CDR1 SGHVS, CDR2 FQNEAQ. The CDR3 bases are TGTGCCAGCAGCCGAATTTCCGGGACAGTGAACACTGAATCTTTCTTT. Protein: CASSRISGTVNTESFF.

This clone was detected only once. The chain uses TRBV6-2 or TRBV6-3 and TRBJ2-1, with D possibly called TRBD1 or TRBD2 (6 bases each). The CDR3 extends over 20 amino acids. Germline V CDR1 and CDR2: MNHEY, SVGEGT. V was shortened by 2 bases and J by 4 bases, with 27 bases between the two germline ends. CDR3 region: CASSYGGGHFRVLGYNEQFF. The CDR3 DNA is TGTGCCAGCAGTTACGGTGGGGGGCATTTTAGAGTGCTTGGGTACAATGAGCAGTTCTTC.

This clone was observed many times. The V call is TRBV7-9, the J call TRBJ1-2, with no clear D. V was clipped by 5 bases and J by 5 bases, with 15 bases between them. CDR3 size: 14 residues. Germline V lookup: CDR1 SEHNR, CDR2 FQNEAQ (reference sequence). DNA for the CDR3: TGTGCCAGCAGCCCGGTCGACCGCGGATATGGCTACACCTTC. Amino acids: CASSPVDRGYGYTF.

This clone occurred many times. The rearrangement joins TRBV6-1 to TRBJ2-5; 12 nucleotides align to TRBD1. After removal of 2 bases from V and 5 bases from J, the junction contained 6 bases not matched to a gene. Germline-derived CDR1 and CDR2 are MNHNS and SASEGT. The CDR3 runs to 16 residues. CDR3 in DNA: TGTGCCAGCAGTGAATTTCCGGGACAGGGGGCGGAGACCCAGTACTTC. It encodes CASSEFPGQGAETQYF.

This clone was detected only a few times. This may be a read error, as it is one base from a much larger clone. The chain joins TRBV20-1 to TRBJ2-1; D ambiguous. Trimming stripped 3 bases from V and 2 bases from J, with 17 bases between. Germline V gene data show CDR1 as DFQATT and CDR2 as SNEGSKA (reference sequence). The CDR3 is made up of 16 amino acids. Here the CDR3 reads CSASRVEDLPYNEQFF. The CDR3 bases are TGCAGTGCTAGTAGGGTAGAGGATCTACCCTACAATGAGCAGTTCTTC.

This clone was observed many times. The V and J genes are TRBV29-1 and TRBJ2-2, with D unresolved. The length of the CDR3 is 13 residues. Germline CDR1 reads SQVTM; CDR2 reads ANQGSEA. V was cut by 2 bases and J by 0 bases, with 4 bases left in between. Here the CDR3 reads CSVEIPNTGELFF. The DNA for the CDR3 is TGCAGCGTTGAAATTCCGAACACCGGGGAGCTGTTTTTT.

In its sample, this clone was seen many times. The rearrangement links TRBV29-1 to TRBJ2-7, with 8 bases matching TRBD1. J lost 4 bases, V lost 4 bases, and 6 bases had no gene match. Germline CDR1 SQVTM, CDR2 ANQGSEA. The CDR3 runs 13 residues. The CDR3 DNA reads as TGCAGCGTTGTCAGTCGACAGGGGTACGAGCAGTACTTC. Protein sequence: CSVVSRQGYEQYF.

This clone has ten or more counts. This sample includes further DNA sequences coding for the same CDR3. The chain has TRBV20-1 and TRBJ1-5; weak D call: TRBD1 (5 bases). CDR3 size: 14 residues. The V gene's germline CDR1 is DFQATT and CDR2 SNEGSKA (reference sequence). Trimming cost V 6 bases and J 0 bases, with 12 bases left between them. DNA for the CDR3: TGCAGTGCCAACACAGGAAATAGCAATCAGCCCCAGCATTTT. Its protein product is CSANTGNSNQPQHF.

This clone was detected ten times or more. The V gene is TRBV19, the J gene TRBJ2-7; 9 bases agree with TRBD1. The CDR3 spans 15 residues. The ends lost 8 bases at V and 1 base at J; junction bases unmatched: 9. In germline, CDR1 is LNHDA, CDR2 SQIVND (reference sequence). CDR3 sequence reads: CASGLWTGESYEQYF. CDR3 bases: TGTGCCAGTGGGCTGTGGACAGGGGAATCCTACGAGCAGTACTTC.

This clone was seen many times. The chain joins TRBV7-8 to TRBJ1-1; D perhaps matches TRBD1 (6 bases). V was shortened by 5 bases and J by 3 bases, with 16 bases between the two germline ends. The CDR3 is 15 amino acids. Germline CDR1 is SGHVS and CDR2 is FQNEAQ. The CDR3 nucleotides are TGTGCCAGCAGCCCACGTGCCGGGGGGCACACTGAAGCTTTCTTT. Protein sequence: CASSPRAGGHTEAFF.

In this sample, this clone turned up a few times. One base away lies a much larger clone, so this may be a sequencing read error. Other nucleotide sequences from this sample produce the same CDR3. The chain recombines TRBV20-1 with TRBJ2-7, with 9 bases identical to TRBD1. From germline, CDR1 is DFQATT and CDR2 SNEGSKA (reference sequence). The CDR3 length is 14 residues. The CDR3 bases are TGTAGTGCCATGAGGGACAGGGCACCCTACGAGCAGTACTTC. As protein: CSAMRDRAPYEQYF.

Comments on this clone: The junction departs from the called germline gene at one end, perhaps through a read error. J is TRBJ2-2 and V is TRBV7-2; no reliable D call. CDR1 and CDR2 from the germline V gene are SGHTA and FQGNSA. The CDR3 length is 13 residues. The CDR3 nucleotides read TGTGCCAGCAGCTTGTTCAACACCTGGGATCTGTTTTTT. Protein sequence: CASSLFNTWDLFF.

This clone was counted ten times or more. Just one base apart from a much larger clone, this may be a read error. The rearrangement joins TRBV6-5 to TRBJ2-7; TRBD1 aligns across 9 bases. The CDR3 totals 16 residues. The ends lost 2 bases at V and 3 bases at J; junction bases unmatched: 8. Germline V gene data show CDR1 as MNHEY and CDR2 as SVGAGI. The CDR3 loop reads CASSYGVGTGFYEQYF. CDR3 in DNA: TGTGCCAGCAGTTACGGTGTGGGGACAGGGTTCTACGAGCAGTACTTC.

This clone was counted many times. This chain uses TRBV19 with TRBJ2-6, with a weak D call TRBD2 (6 bases). Looked up from germline, CDR1 is LNHDA and CDR2 is SQIVND (reference sequence). V shed 3 bases and J shed 0 bases, with 6 bases lying between them. The CDR3 length is 15 residues. The CDR3 loop reads CASSIGGSGANVLTF. The CDR3 bases are TGTGCCAGTAGTATCGGGGGCTCTGGGGCCAACGTCCTGACTTTC. Together with reference TRBV19 and TRBJ2-6, the CDR3 gives the full variable domain: DGGITQSPKYLFRKEGQNVTLSCEQNLNHDAMYWYRQDPGQGLRLIYYSQIVNDFQKGDIAEGYSVSREKKESFPLTVTSAQKNPTAFYLCASSIGGSGANVLTFGAGSRLTVL.

This clone was recorded at least ten times. The chain uses TRBV7-9 and TRBJ2-3; 8 bases map to TRBD1. V shed 5 bases and J 4 bases; nucleotides not matched to a gene: 5. Germline CDR1 is SEHNR and CDR2 is FQNEAQ (reference sequence). CDR3 size: 14 residues. CDR3 protein: CASSPQGAPDTQYF. DNA for the CDR3: TGTGCCAGCAGCCCGCAGGGGGCTCCAGATACGCAGTATTTT.

This clone was recorded at least ten times. The chain uses TRBV20-1 and TRBJ2-5; tentatively, D is TRBD2 (6 bases). The CDR3 runs 16 residues. The ends were cut back, 0 bases at V and 5 bases at J, with 19 bases in the middle. CDR1 and CDR2 (germline): DFQATT, SNEGSKA (reference sequence). CDR3 amino acids: CSARDGRWRARETQYF. In DNA, the CDR3 is TGCAGTGCTAGAGATGGGAGGTGGAGGGCCAGGGAGACCCAGTACTTC.

A note on this clone: A much larger clone lies a single base off, so this may be a read error. V and J are TRBV28 and TRBJ1-2; D gene uncertain. Germline CDR1 reads MDHEN; CDR2 reads SYDVKM. The CDR3 loop spans 14 amino acids. V lost 4 bases and J lost 6, with 15 bases in between. This CDR3 is CASSSVHLLHGYTF. CDR3 nucleotides: TGTGCCAGCAGTTCGGTACATCTCTTGCATGGCTACACCTTC.

This clone was detected many times. V and J are TRBV12-3 or TRBV12-4 and TRBJ2-2, with D unresolved. V lost 6 bases to trimming and J lost 9 bases, with 8 bases between them. This CDR3 comprises 11 residues. The CDR3 nucleotides read TGTGCCAGCAGATATAATTGGGAGCTGTTTTTT. It yields the protein CASRYNWELFF.

This clone was found many times. The chain uses TRBV7-9 and TRBJ2-1; D perhaps matches TRBD2 (6 bases). The CDR3 loop spans 16 amino acids. Trimming shortened V by 8 bases and J by 8 bases, and 25 bases separated the two germline ends. Germline loops: CDR1 SEHNR, CDR2 FQNEAQ (reference sequence). In DNA, the CDR3 is TGTGCCAGCCTCATAGCGGCGAATGGGATAGTGGATGAGCAGTTCTTC. It specifies CASLIAANGIVDEQFF.